This TCR beta chain was obtained from a study of blood T cell repertoires in COVID-19. Per the authors' pipeline: Reference gene primers were amplified, and this amplification served to estimate nucleated cell counts. The assay was immunoSEQ multiplex PCR, and TCRdb's table has in-frame clones only and misses some. That table supplies the V and J calls and clone size; D and trimming were determined from the DNA. This sample has 150,000 to 200,000 clones, with roughly 80% found just once. The CDR3 totals 16 residues. The junction had 9 bases not matched to a gene; V was cut back by 4 bases and J by 0 bases. Per the germline V gene, CDR1 is SGHNT and CDR2 is YYREEE (reference sequence).

Material for sequencing was peripheral blood. The genes are TRBV5-4 and TRBJ1-2; 7 bases are a match to TRBD1. The clonotype originates from a human donor with acute or convalescent COVID-19. The donor label of this sample is uncertain. CDR3 loop: CASSGWAQGANYGYTF. In nucleotides, the CDR3 is TGTGCCAGCAGCGGTTGGGCGCAGGGGGCTAACTATGGCTACACCTTC.